This TCR beta chain was sequenced during a study of CD8+ T cells in alopecia areata. Study observations and caveats: Many expanded lesional clones stayed in scalp and blood while on tofacitinib. Scalp clonality and expanded CD8+ clones among the top 100 fell significantly with tofacitinib. Higher clonality was seen in lesional scalp than in normal scalp, especially in alopecia totalis/universalis.

This CDR3 has 11 amino acids. Per germline, CDR1 DFQATT and CDR2 SNEGSKA (reference sequence). J gave up 8 bases and V 4 bases, and 1 base lay outside the gene matches. Specified treatment: oral pan-JAK inhibitor, 5-10 mg twice daily. Obtained from alopecia areata patients were lesional scalp punch biopsies along with peripheral blood. Extracted RNA was reverse transcribed, and the resulting cDNA served as sequencing template. The assay was immunoSEQ multiplex PCR, and TCRdb's table has in-frame clones only and misses some. The data hold more than 150,000 clones, with roughly 46% observed a single time. Details on this clone: Its antigen is not known.

The chain employs TRBV20-1 and TRBJ1-1, with 10 positions matching TRBD1. Sequences were derived from CD8+ T cells sorted from blood, sampled at approximately week 51, from a patient treated with tofacitinib. This sequence originates from a human donor with alopecia areata. CDR3 protein: CSATGQGEAFF. CDR3 DNA: TGCAGTGCTACGGGACAGGGGGAAGCTTTCTTT.